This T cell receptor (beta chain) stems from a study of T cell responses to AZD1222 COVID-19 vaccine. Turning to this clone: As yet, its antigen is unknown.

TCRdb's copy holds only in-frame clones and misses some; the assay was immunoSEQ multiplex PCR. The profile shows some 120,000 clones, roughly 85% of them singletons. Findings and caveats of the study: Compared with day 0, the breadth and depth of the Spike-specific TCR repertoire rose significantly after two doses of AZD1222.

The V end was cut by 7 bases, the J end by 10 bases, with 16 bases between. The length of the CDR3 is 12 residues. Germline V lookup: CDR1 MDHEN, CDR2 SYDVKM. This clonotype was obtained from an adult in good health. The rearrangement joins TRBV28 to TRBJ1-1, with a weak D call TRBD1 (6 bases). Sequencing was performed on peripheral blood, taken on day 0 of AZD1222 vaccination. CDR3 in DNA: TGTGCCAGCATCCCAAGGGGGGGGAGAGCTTTCTTT. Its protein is CASIPRGGRAFF.